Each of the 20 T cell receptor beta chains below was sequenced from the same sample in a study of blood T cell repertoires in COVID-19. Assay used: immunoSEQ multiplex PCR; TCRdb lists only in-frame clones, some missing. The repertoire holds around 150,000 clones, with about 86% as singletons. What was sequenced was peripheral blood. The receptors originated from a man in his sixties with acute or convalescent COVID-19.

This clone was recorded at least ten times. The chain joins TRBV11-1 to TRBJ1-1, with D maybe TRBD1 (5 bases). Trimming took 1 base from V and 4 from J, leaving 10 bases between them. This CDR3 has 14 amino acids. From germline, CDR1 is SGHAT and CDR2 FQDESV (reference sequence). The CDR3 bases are TGTGCCAGCAGCTTAGAGTGGGGGGTCACTGAAGCTTTCTTT. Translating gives CASSLEWGVTEAFF.

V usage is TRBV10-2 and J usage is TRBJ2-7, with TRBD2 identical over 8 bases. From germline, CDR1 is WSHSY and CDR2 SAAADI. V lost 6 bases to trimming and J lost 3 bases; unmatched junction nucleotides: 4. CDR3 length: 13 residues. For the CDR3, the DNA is TGCGCCAGCAGAGCGGGAGAGTTCTACGAGCAGTACTTC. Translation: CASRAGEFYEQYF.

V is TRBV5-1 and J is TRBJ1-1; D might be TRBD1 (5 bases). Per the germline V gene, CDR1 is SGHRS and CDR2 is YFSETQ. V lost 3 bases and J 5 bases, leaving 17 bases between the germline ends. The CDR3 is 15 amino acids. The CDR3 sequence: CASSSDPSRGTEAFF. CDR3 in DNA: TGCGCCAGCAGCTCCGACCCCTCCCGGGGGACTGAAGCTTTCTTT.

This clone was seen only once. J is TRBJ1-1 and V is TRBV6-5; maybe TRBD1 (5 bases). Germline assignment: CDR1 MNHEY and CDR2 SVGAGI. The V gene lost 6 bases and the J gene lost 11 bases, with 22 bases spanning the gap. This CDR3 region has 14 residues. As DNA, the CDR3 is TGTGCCAGCAGAACCCCCGGTTTGGTGACAGTTGCTTTCTTT. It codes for CASRTPGLVTVAFF.

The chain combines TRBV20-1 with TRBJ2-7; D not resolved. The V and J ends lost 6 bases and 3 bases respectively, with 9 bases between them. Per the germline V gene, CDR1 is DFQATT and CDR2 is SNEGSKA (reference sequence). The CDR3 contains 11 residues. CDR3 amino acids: CSAQPGYEQYF. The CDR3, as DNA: TGCAGTGCACAGCCCGGCTACGAGCAGTACTTC.

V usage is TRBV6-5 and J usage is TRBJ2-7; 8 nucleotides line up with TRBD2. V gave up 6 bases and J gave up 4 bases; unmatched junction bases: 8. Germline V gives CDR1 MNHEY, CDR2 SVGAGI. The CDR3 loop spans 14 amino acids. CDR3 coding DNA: TGTGCCAGCAGGGGCAGCGGGAGAGGGTACGAGCAGTACTTC. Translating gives CASRGSGRGYEQYF.

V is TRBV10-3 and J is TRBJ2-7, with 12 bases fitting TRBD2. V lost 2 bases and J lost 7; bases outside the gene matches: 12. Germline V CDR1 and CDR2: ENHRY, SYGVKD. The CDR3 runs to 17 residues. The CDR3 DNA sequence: TGTGCCATCAGTGAGCTTTGGGAGACTAGCGGGAGAGGAGAGCAGTACTTC. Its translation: CAISELWETSGRGEQYF.

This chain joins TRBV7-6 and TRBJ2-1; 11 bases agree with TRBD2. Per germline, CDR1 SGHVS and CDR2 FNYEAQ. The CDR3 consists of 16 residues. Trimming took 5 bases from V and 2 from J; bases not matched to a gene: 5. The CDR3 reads CASSVRLAGPYNEQFF. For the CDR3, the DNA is TGTGCCAGCAGCGTCCGACTAGCGGGACCCTACAATGAGCAGTTCTTC.

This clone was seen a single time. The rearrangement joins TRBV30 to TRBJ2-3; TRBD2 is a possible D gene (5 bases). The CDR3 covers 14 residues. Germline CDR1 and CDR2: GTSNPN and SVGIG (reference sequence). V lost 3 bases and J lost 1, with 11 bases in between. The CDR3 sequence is CAWRRVMRTDTQYF. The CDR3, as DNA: TGTGCCTGGAGGAGGGTAATGCGCACAGATACGCAGTATTTT.

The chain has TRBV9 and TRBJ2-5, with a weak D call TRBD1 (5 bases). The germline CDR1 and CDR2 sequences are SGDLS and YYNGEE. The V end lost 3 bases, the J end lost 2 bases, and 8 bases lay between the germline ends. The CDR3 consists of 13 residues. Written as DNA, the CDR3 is TGTGCCAGCAGCGAGTCAGGGCAAGAGACCCAGTACTTC. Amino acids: CASSESGQETQYF.

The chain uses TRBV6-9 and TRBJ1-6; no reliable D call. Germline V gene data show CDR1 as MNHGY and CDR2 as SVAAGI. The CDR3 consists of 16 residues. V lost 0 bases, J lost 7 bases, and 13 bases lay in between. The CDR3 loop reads CASSYSGGFYNSPLHF. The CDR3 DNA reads TGTGCCAGCAGTTATTCAGGAGGGTTCTACAATTCACCCCTCCACTTT.

The CDR3 coding sequence is TGTGCCAGCTCCTCTTCTGCGGGAGTCCCAGATACGCAGTATTTT. Protein product: CASSSSAGVPDTQYF. This chain connects TRBV28 to TRBJ2-3; 7 nucleotides align to TRBD2. CDR3 length: 15 residues. CDR1 and CDR2 (germline): MDHEN, SYDVKM. The V and J ends lost 8 bases and 4 bases, in that order; junction bases with no gene match: 12.

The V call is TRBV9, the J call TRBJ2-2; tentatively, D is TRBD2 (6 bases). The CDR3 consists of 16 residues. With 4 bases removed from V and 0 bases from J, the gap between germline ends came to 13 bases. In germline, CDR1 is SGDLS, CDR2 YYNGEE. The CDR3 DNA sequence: TGTGCCAGCAGCCCCCCCCGCGGGGCGAACACCGGGGAGCTGTTTTTT. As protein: CASSPPRGANTGELFF. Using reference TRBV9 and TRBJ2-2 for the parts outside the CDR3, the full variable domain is DSGVTQTPKHLITATGQRVTLRCSPRSGDLSVYWYQQSLDQGLQFLIQYYNGEERAKGNILERFSAQQFPDLHSELNLSSLELGDSALYFCASSPPRGANTGELFFGEGSRLTVL.

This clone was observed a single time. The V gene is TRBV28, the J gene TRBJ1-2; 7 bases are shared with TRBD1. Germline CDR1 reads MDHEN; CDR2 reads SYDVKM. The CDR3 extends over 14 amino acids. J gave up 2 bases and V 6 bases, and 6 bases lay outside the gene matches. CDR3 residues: CASSPRQGNYGYTF. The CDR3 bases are TGTGCCAGCAGCCCTCGACAGGGCAACTATGGCTACACCTTC.

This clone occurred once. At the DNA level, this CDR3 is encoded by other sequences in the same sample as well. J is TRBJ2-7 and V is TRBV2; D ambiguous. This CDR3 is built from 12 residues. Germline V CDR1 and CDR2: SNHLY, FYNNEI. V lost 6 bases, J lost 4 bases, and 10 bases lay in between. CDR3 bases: TGTGCCAGCAGCGACCGAGGTTACGAGCAGTACTTC. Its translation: CASSDRGYEQYF. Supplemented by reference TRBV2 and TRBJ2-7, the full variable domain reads EPEVTQTPSHQVTQMGQEVILRCVPISNHLYFYWYRQILGQKVEFLVSFYNNEISEKSEIFDDQFSVERPDGSNFTLKIRSTKLEDSAMYFCASSDRGYEQYFGPGTRLTVT.

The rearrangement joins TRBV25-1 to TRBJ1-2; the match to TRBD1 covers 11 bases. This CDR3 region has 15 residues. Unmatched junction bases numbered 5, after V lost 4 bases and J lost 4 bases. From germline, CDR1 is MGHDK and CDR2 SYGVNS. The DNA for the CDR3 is TGTGCCAGCAGTGCCGGGACAGGGGGTCTCTATGGCTACACCTTC. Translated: CASSAGTGGLYGYTF.

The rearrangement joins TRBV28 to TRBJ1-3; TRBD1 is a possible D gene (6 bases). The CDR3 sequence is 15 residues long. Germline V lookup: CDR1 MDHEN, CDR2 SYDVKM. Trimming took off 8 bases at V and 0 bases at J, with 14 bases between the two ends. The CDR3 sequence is CASWAPGHSGNTIYF. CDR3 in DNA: TGTGCCAGCTGGGCACCGGGACACTCTGGAAACACCATATATTTT.

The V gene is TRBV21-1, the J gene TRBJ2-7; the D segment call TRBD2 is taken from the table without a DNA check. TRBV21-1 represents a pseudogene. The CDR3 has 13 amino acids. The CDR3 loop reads CASTPLTSYEQYF. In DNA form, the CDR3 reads TGTGCCAGCACTCCACTTACTAGCTACGAGCAGTACTTC.

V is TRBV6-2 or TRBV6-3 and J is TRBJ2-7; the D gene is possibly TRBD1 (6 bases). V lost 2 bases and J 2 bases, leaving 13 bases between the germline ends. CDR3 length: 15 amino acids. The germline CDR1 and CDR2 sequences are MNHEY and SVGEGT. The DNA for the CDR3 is TGTGCCAGCAGTTACGGCAGGGGAAATCCCTACGAGCAGTACTTC. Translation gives CASSYGRGNPYEQYF.

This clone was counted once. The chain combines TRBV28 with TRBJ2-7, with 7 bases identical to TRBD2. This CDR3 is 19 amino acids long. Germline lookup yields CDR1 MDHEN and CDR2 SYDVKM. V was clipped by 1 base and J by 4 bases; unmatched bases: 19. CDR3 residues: CASSLSAWGLAGASYEQYF. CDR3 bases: TGTGCCAGCAGTTTATCCGCCTGGGGCTTGGCGGGAGCATCGTACGAGCAGTACTTC.